The rows below give T cell receptor beta chains drawn from one sample of a study of shared clonotypes between healthy human individuals. Produced via immunoSEQ multiplex PCR; TCRdb's table is partial and in-frame only. Of over a million clones detected, around 98% appear once; the ten largest clones hold around 0.45%. What was sequenced was naive CD4+ T cells sorted from blood. Receptors were obtained from a man aged 30 to 45 in good health. Each CDR3 is given with its conserved first and last residue. A D gene is named only where the DNA matches it firmly. Clone size is shown for a subset of rows, as once, few, many or a class of expanded clone.

clone size,D gene,V gene,J gene,CDR3 protein,CDR3 DNA
.,TRBD1,TRBV19,TRBJ2-2,CASSALTGGWTGELFF,TGTGCCAGTAGTGCCCTGACAGGGGGTTGGACCGGGGAGCTGTTTTTT
.,TRBD1,TRBV6-4,TRBJ2-7,CASSETHGTGLYEQYF,TGTGCCAGCAGCGAGACCCACGGGACAGGCCTCTACGAGCAGTACTTC
.,.,TRBV18,TRBJ1-5,CASSPPGGLNYQPQHF,TGTGCCAGCTCACCACCGGGGGGATTAAACTATCAGCCCCAGCATTTT
.,TRBD2,TRBV11-2,TRBJ2-2,CASSKLAGVGTGELFF,TGTGCCAGCAGTAAGCTAGCGGGAGTGGGAACCGGGGAGCTGTTTTTT
.,.,TRBV5-1,TRBJ1-5,CASSFSTDQPQHF,TGCGCCAGCAGCTTCTCCACCGATCAGCCCCAGCATTTT
.,.,TRBV25-1,TRBJ2-7,CASSESVVSYEQYF,TGTGCCAGCAGTGAATCCGTGGTAAGCTACGAGCAGTACTTC
.,.,TRBV12-5,TRBJ1-1,CASGLAPGGTEAFF,TGTGCTAGTGGTTTGGCCCCGGGCGGAACTGAAGCTTTCTTT
.,.,TRBV18,TRBJ2-5,CASSPARARETQYF,TGTGCCAGCTCACCGGCTCGGGCCCGAGAGACCCAGTACTTC
.,TRBD2,TRBV7-3,TRBJ2-3,CASSLGSSGLITDTQYF,TGTGCCAGCAGCTTAGGGTCTAGCGGACTCATAACAGATACGCAGTATTTT
.,TRBD2,TRBV6-1,TRBJ2-5,CASLLAGVETQYF,TGTGCCAGCCTACTAGCGGGAGTAGAGACCCAGTACTTC
.,.,TRBV5-1,TRBJ2-3,CASSLGKPSTDTQYF,TGCGCCAGCAGCTTGGGAAAACCTAGCACAGATACGCAGTATTTT
.,.,TRBV5-1,TRBJ1-1,CASSLGPETLNTEAFF,TGCGCCAGCAGCTTGGGACCTGAGACATTAAACACTGAAGCTTTCTTT
.,.,TRBV15,TRBJ2-1,CATNRPSYNEQFF,TGTGCCACCAATCGTCCCTCCTACAATGAGCAGTTCTTC
.,.,TRBV5-1,TRBJ2-1,CASSLEYVGEQFF,TGCGCCAGCAGCTTGGAATACGTGGGAGAGCAGTTCTTC
.,.,TRBV19,TRBJ1-1,CASSMLGDPNTEAFF,TGTGCCAGTAGTATGTTGGGGGACCCGAACACTGAAGCTTTCTTT
.,.,TRBV7-2,TRBJ1-4,CASSLREGEKLFF,TGTGCCAGCAGCTTAAGGGAAGGAGAAAAACTGTTTTTT
.,TRBD1,TRBV6-6,TRBJ1-3,CASSPQGARGNTIYF,TGTGCCAGCAGTCCACAGGGGGCGAGAGGAAACACCATATATTTT
.,.,TRBV6-1,TRBJ2-5,CASSEALQGLKETQYF,TGTGCCAGCAGTGAAGCGTTACAGGGTTTGAAGGAGACCCAGTACTTC
.,.,TRBV5-1,TRBJ2-3,CASSLGPTRVDTQYF,TGCGCCAGCAGCTTGGGGCCCACGCGGGTAGATACGCAGTATTTT
.,.,TRBV28,TRBJ2-7,CASSLPSRKLGEQYF,TGTGCCAGCAGTCTCCCCTCAAGGAAACTTGGCGAGCAGTACTTC
.,TRBD2,TRBV19,TRBJ2-2,CASSIPAGVVTGELFF,TGTGCCAGTAGTATCCCAGCGGGAGTGGTCACCGGGGAGCTGTTTTTT
.,TRBD2,TRBV7-2,TRBJ2-1,CASSPREGAEWFF,TGTGCCAGCAGCCCGCGGGAGGGGGCGGAGTGGTTCTTC
.,.,TRBV2,TRBJ2-5,CASSVVGVEETQYF,TGTGCCAGCAGTGTGGTAGGGGTGGAAGAGACCCAGTACTTC
.,TRBD1,TRBV5-1,TRBJ1-3,CASSLGRTGRSSGNTIYF,TGCGCCAGCAGCTTGGGACGGACAGGTCGGAGCTCTGGAAACACCATATATTTT
.,.,TRBV7-2,TRBJ1-5,CASSFYHSNQPQHF,TGTGCCAGCAGCTTTTACCATTCCAATCAGCCCCAGCATTTT
.,.,TRBV2,TRBJ1-2,CASRGAFEFYGYTF,TGTGCCAGCAGGGGGGCTTTCGAGTTTTATGGCTACACCTTC
.,TRBD1,TRBV5-6,TRBJ2-7,CASLETGSYEQYF,TGTGCCAGCTTGGAGACAGGGTCCTACGAGCAGTACTTC
.,.,TRBV20-1,TRBJ1-1,CSASDPIEAFF,TGCAGTGCTAGCGACCCGATTGAAGCTTTCTTT
.,TRBD2,TRBV2,TRBJ2-5,CASSHIAGGQETQYF,TGTGCCAGCAGTCATATAGCGGGAGGGCAAGAGACCCAGTACTTC
.,.,TRBV7-9,TRBJ2-1,CASSPTQGARSYNEQFF,TGTGCCAGCAGCCCCACCCAGGGAGCCCGCTCCTACAATGAGCAGTTCTTC
.,.,TRBV4-1,TRBJ1-2,CASSQGRSEHHYGYTF,TGCGCCAGCAGCCAAGGGAGGTCAGAACACCACTATGGCTACACCTTC
.,TRBD1,TRBV5-1,TRBJ2-3,CASSLGQGGSDTQYF,TGCGCCAGCAGCTTGGGACAGGGTGGGTCAGATACGCAGTATTTT
.,.,TRBV28,TRBJ1-2,CASSLLPGAVGYTF,TGTGCCAGCAGTTTACTCCCGGGGGCGGTTGGCTACACCTTC
.,.,TRBV5-8,TRBJ2-5,CASSLMGGGQETQYF,TGTGCCAGCAGCTTAATGGGAGGAGGTCAAGAGACCCAGTACTTC
.,.,TRBV5-6,TRBJ1-5,CASSLRVSGYSNQPQHF,TGTGCCAGCAGCTTGCGGGTGTCAGGGTATAGCAATCAGCCCCAGCATTTT
.,.,TRBV7-8,TRBJ1-3,CASSLGEDPGNTIYF,TGTGCCAGCAGCTTGGGGGAGGATCCTGGAAACACCATATATTTT
.,TRBD2,TRBV2,TRBJ2-1,CASSELAGTYNEQFF,TGTGCCAGCAGTGAACTAGCGGGAACCTACAATGAGCAGTTCTTC
.,.,TRBV28,TRBJ1-3,CASARRVTSGNTIYF,TGTGCCAGCGCCAGGAGGGTGACCTCTGGAAACACCATATATTTT
.,.,TRBV10-3,TRBJ1-2,CATSGGRDYGYTF,TGTGCCACCTCGGGGGGGCGCGACTATGGCTACACCTTC
.,TRBD1,TRBV10-3,TRBJ2-3,CAISGTGTGLGDTQYF,TGTGCCATCAGTGGCACCGGGACAGGGTTGGGTGATACGCAGTATTTT
.,.,TRBV7-6,TRBJ2-7,CASSRSRGGSSYEQYF,TGTGCCAGCAGCCGATCCCGGGGAGGAAGCTCCTACGAGCAGTACTTC
.,TRBD1,TRBV5-1,TRBJ2-7,CASSMTGFVREQYF,TGCGCCAGCAGCATGACAGGGTTTGTGAGGGAGCAGTACTTC
.,TRBD1,TRBV18,TRBJ1-1,CASSRTGARNTEAFF,TGTGCCAGCTCCCGAACAGGGGCAAGGAACACTGAAGCTTTCTTT
once,TRBD1,TRBV28,TRBJ2-7,CASSLSAGGSYEQYF,TGTGCCAGCAGTTTATCGGCAGGGGGTAGCTACGAGCAGTACTTC